The T cell receptor (beta chain) described here comes from a study of T cell changes during pregnancy in multiple sclerosis. Clones were sequenced by immunoSEQ multiplex PCR, and TCRdb holds only the in-frame ones, with some missing. The sample lists tens of thousands of clones; over 85% were seen once. This clone appeared a single time. In germline, CDR1 is SNHLY, CDR2 FYNNEI. CDR3 length: 16 residues. Trimming cost V 6 bases and J 4 bases, with 21 bases left between them. The receptor was isolated from a female donor in good health, enrolled as a control in a pregnancy study. Sequences were derived from peripheral blood, sampled in the second trimester of pregnancy. This chain connects TRBV2 to TRBJ1-1; D perhaps matches TRBD1 (5 bases). The CDR3, as DNA: TGTGCCAGCAGGATGGACACCTCATGGTCGGGCACTGAAGCTTTCTTT. Amino acid sequence: CASRMDTSWSGTEAFF.